The 20 T cell receptor beta chains reported below all come from one sample, sequenced in a study of neoadjuvant anti-PD-1 for oral cavity cancer. The time point was: after neoadjuvant nivolumab, at surgical resection. Using immunoSEQ multiplex PCR, the repertoire was profiled, and TCRdb retains in-frame clones only, with some absent. The repertoire consists of tens of thousands of clones, with roughly nine tenths occurring once and the leading ten covering 2.5% to 3.5%. The input for sequencing was PBMCs, taken after nivolumab (anti-PD-1) treatment. The source of these receptors is a person aged 40-85 years with oral cavity squamous cell carcinoma.

This chain uses TRBV20-1 with TRBJ1-1; 10 nucleotides agree with TRBD1. Germline loops: CDR1 DFQATT, CDR2 SNEGSKA (reference sequence). CDR3 length equals 11 residues. Trimming cost V 3 bases and J 11 bases; bases outside gene matches: 3. The CDR3 reads CSASGQGVAFF. DNA for the CDR3: TGCAGTGCTAGCGGACAGGGGGTGGCTTTCTTT.

This clone was counted once. The chain has TRBV6-1 and TRBJ1-3, with 12 bases identical to TRBD1. This CDR3 is built from 13 residues. V trimming: 6 bases; J trimming: 10 bases; junction bases outside the gene matches: 4. Germline CDR1 is MNHNS and CDR2 is SASEGT. The CDR3: CASSGTGGYTIYF. The CDR3 DNA sequence: TGTGCCAGCAGCGGGACAGGGGGCTATACCATATATTTT.

The chain joins TRBV5-1 to TRBJ2-3, with D hard to call. This CDR3 has 13 amino acids. Germline CDR1 SGHRS, CDR2 YFSETQ. With 5 bases removed from V and 0 bases from J, the gap between germline ends came to 7 bases. CDR3 protein: CASRDGSTDTQYF. The CDR3, as DNA: TGCGCCAGCAGGGACGGCAGCACAGATACGCAGTATTTT.

This rearrangement joins TRBV2 to TRBJ1-4; no reliable D call. Trimming took off 4 bases at V and 8 bases at J, with 17 bases between the two ends. The CDR3 length is 15 residues. Germline lookup yields CDR1 SNHLY and CDR2 FYNNEI. This CDR3 reads CASSGFGVGGEKLFF. The DNA for the CDR3 is TGTGCCAGCAGTGGGTTCGGGGTCGGTGGGGAAAAACTGTTTTTT.

This sequence joins TRBV4-1 and TRBJ2-7; TRBD2 matches at 11 bases. The CDR3 sequence is 17 residues long. The V segment lost 1 base and the J segment 1 base; nucleotides outside the gene matches: 6. The V gene's germline CDR1 is MGHRA and CDR2 YSYEKL. The CDR3, as DNA: TGCGCCAGCAGCCAAGGAAGGACTAGCGGGCGATCCTACGAGCAGTACTTC. The encoded protein is CASSQGRTSGRSYEQYF.

The genes are TRBV9 and TRBJ2-1; 16 nucleotides line up with TRBD2. The trim removed 4 bases at V and 2 bases at J, leaving 9 bases unmatched. The CDR3 covers 19 residues. Germline-derived CDR1 and CDR2 are SGDLS and YYNGEE. In DNA, the CDR3 is TGTGCCAGCAGCTTGGGACTAGCGGGAGGGCCTCGGACCTACAATGAGCAGTTCTTC. Its translation is CASSLGLAGGPRTYNEQFF.

The rearrangement uses TRBV27 and TRBJ1-2; 9 nucleotides agree with TRBD1. The V gene's germline CDR1 is MNHEY and CDR2 SMNVEV (reference sequence). This CDR3 region has 15 residues. With V trimmed by 4 bases and J by 8 bases, 11 bases remained unmatched. CDR3 bases: TGTGCCAGCAGTTCACGGGACAGGGCGAGTAGGGGCTACACCTTC. It codes for CASSSRDRASRGYTF.

The chain links TRBV6-1 to TRBJ1-5; D remains ambiguous. The CDR3 is 13 amino acids. Trimming removed 6 bases from V and 6 bases from J, with 12 bases in between. Germline assignment: CDR1 MNHNS and CDR2 SASEGT. CDR3 in amino acids: CASSVEVFQPQHF. DNA of the CDR3: TGTGCCAGCAGCGTTGAAGTTTTTCAGCCCCAGCATTTT.

The V call is TRBV6-5, the J call TRBJ1-6; no definite D call. Trimming cost V 8 bases and J 5 bases, with 16 bases left between them. The germline V gene encodes CDR1 MNHEY and CDR2 SVGAGI. The CDR3 sequence is 15 residues long. The CDR3: CASALWSGDNSPLHF. In DNA form, the CDR3 reads TGTGCCAGCGCCCTCTGGTCGGGAGATAATTCACCCCTCCACTTT.

This clone was counted between two and nine times. The V gene is TRBV7-9, the J gene TRBJ1-2, with 9 bases fitting TRBD1. This CDR3 has 14 amino acids. In germline, CDR1 is SEHNR, CDR2 FQNEAQ (reference sequence). With V trimmed by 5 bases and J by 7 bases, 8 bases remained unmatched. The CDR3 spells CASSTGGGTPGYTF. CDR3 nucleotides: TGTGCCAGCAGCACAGGGGGCGGGACACCTGGCTACACCTTC.

The genes are TRBV11-2 and TRBJ2-7, with D tentatively TRBD1 (6 bases). Trimming removed 5 bases at V and 0 bases at J, with 14 bases between. This CDR3 region has 15 residues. The germline CDR1 and CDR2 sequences are SGHAT and FQNNGV. As DNA, the CDR3 is TGTGCCAGCAGCACCAGACAGGCGGTCTCCTACGAGCAGTACTTC. Translation: CASSTRQAVSYEQYF.

The V call is TRBV19, the J call TRBJ1-5; a weak D match, TRBD1 (6 bases). The CDR3 consists of 15 residues. Germline V gives CDR1 LNHDA, CDR2 SQIVND (reference sequence). V was cut by 5 bases and J by 7 bases, with 18 bases left in between. Written as DNA, the CDR3 is TGTGCCAGTAGTGTAAGGGCGGACAGCAGGCAGCCCCAGCATTTT. Translating gives CASSVRADSRQPQHF.

This clone was detected once. The J gene is TRBJ2-1, the V gene TRBV7-8, with D perhaps matching TRBD2 (6 bases). CDR3 length equals 14 residues. Trimming cost V 6 bases and J 7 bases, with 16 bases left between them. Germline V gives CDR1 SGHVS, CDR2 FQNEAQ. CDR3 DNA: TGTGCCAGCAGGCCCACGGGAGTCCGGAATGAGCAGTTCTTC. This translates into CASRPTGVRNEQFF.

This chain links TRBV6-5 with TRBJ2-2; 7 bases are a match to TRBD2. Trimming at V came to 3 bases and at J to 5 bases, leaving 3 bases not matched to a gene. Germline CDR1 reads MNHEY; CDR2 reads SVGAGI. The CDR3 contains 14 residues. In nucleotides, the CDR3 is TGTGCCAGCAGTTATGGTAGCGGGACCGGGGAGCTGTTTTTT. As protein: CASSYGSGTGELFF.

The chain has TRBV5-1 and TRBJ2-1; D might be TRBD2 (7 bases). The CDR3 runs 13 residues. Germline V gene data show CDR1 as SGHRS and CDR2 as YFSETQ. V was shortened by 6 bases and J by 8 bases, with 15 bases between the two germline ends. The CDR3 is CASKRGASHEQFF. In DNA form, the CDR3 reads TGCGCCAGCAAACGGGGGGCCTCGCATGAGCAGTTCTTC.

The chain joins TRBV5-1 to TRBJ2-3; no definite D call. Between the trimmed V and J ends, which lost 4 bases and 6 bases, there was a span of 12 bases. The CDR3 spans 13 residues. Per germline, CDR1 SGHRS and CDR2 YFSETQ. CDR3 sequence: CASSRWDTDTQYF. CDR3 nucleotides: TGCGCCAGCAGCAGGTGGGATACGGATACGCAGTATTTT.

The chain employs TRBV19 and TRBJ2-5, with 7 bases that match TRBD1. V dropped 1 base and J dropped 5; count of bases not matched to a gene: 13. This CDR3 has 17 residues. CDR1 is LNHDA, CDR2 SQIVND, per germline (reference sequence). CDR3 sequence (DNA): TGTGCCAGTAGTATAGGGCCGGGACAGTTCGGGCGTGAGACCCAGTACTTC. Protein: CASSIGPGQFGRETQYF.

This chain uses TRBV21-1 with TRBJ2-4; the table calls TRBD2, which could not be checked here. TRBV21-1 counts as a pseudogene. This CDR3 has 15 residues. This CDR3 is CASISPERGKNIQYF. CDR3 in DNA: TGTGCCAGCATAAGTCCGGAGCGAGGCAAGAACATTCAGTACTTC.

CDR3 sequence reads: CASSSLGGRGQNIQYF. CDR3 DNA: TGTGCCAGCAGCTCGTTAGGGGGCAGGGGGCAAAACATTCAGTACTTC. The genes are TRBV11-2 and TRBJ2-4, with 8 bases identical to TRBD1. Germline V gene sequence: CDR1 SGHAT, CDR2 FQNNGV. The CDR3 runs 16 residues. V was clipped by 4 bases and J by 5 bases; unmatched bases: 10.

This chain connects TRBV10-1 to TRBJ2-2; unclear D gene. The CDR3 contains 15 residues. Trimming left V 6 bases short and J 5 bases short, with 16 bases between. Germline V gene sequence: CDR1 WNHNN, CDR2 SYGVQD (reference sequence). The DNA for the CDR3 is TGCGCCAGCAGCGCCTCGGTCATGGGGACCGGGGAGCTGTTTTTT. Translation: CASSASVMGTGELFF.